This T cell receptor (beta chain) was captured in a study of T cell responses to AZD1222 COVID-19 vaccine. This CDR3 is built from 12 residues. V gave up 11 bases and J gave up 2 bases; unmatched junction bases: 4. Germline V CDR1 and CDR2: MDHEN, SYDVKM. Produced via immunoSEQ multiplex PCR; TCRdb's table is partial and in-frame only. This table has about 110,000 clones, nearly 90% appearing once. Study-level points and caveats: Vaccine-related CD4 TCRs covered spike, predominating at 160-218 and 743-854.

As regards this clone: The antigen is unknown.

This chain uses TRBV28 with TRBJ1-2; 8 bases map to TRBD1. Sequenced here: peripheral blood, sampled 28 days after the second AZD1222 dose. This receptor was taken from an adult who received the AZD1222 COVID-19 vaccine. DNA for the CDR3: TGTGCCGGACAGGGAGTAAACTATGGCTACACCTTC. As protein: CAGQGVNYGYTF.